The clone carrying this T cell receptor beta chain has a handful of counts. Its antigen remains unidentified. Library preparation tagged each individual cDNA molecule with a unique molecular identifier. A single record per CDR3 protein comes from TCRdb applying MiXCR to the 5' RACE reads. This repertoire shows about 110,000 distinct CDR3 sequences, roughly 18% found once; its top ten account for 2.5% to 3.5%. The sample comes from a study of human T cells and chemical hapten exposure. Notes on the study in general: No change in TCRs above 1 in 1000 frequency was produced by DPC sensitization.

The CDR3 totals 18 residues. Trimming removed 6 bases from V and 6 bases from J; junction bases left unmatched: 20. The total RNA was obtained from whole blood that was not fractionated. The origin of this receptor is a human donor in good health. The rearrangement links TRBV12-3 or TRBV12-4 to TRBJ1-5, with TRBD1 matching over 7 bases. The CDR3 here is CASRRDTIGGRESQPQHF. The CDR3, as DNA: TGTGCCAGCAGACGAGACACAATAGGGGGCAGGGAGAGTCAGCCCCAGCATTTT.